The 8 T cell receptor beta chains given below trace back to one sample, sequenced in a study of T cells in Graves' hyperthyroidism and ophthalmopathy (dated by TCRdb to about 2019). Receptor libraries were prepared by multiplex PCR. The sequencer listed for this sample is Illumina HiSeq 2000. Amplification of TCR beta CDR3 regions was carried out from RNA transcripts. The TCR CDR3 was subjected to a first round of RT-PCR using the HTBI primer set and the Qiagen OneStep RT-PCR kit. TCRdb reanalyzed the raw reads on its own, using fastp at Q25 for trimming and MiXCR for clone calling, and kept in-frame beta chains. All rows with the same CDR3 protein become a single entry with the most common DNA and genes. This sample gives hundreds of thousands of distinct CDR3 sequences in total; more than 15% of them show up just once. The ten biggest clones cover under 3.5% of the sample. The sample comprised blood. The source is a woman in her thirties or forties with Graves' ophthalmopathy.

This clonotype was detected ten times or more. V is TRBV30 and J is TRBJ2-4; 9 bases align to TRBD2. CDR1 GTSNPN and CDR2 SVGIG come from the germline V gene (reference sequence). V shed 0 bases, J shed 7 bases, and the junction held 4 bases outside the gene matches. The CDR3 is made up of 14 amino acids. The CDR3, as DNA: TGTGCCTGGAGTGTACGGGGGACTAGCAACATTCAGTACTTC. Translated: CAWSVRGTSNIQYF.

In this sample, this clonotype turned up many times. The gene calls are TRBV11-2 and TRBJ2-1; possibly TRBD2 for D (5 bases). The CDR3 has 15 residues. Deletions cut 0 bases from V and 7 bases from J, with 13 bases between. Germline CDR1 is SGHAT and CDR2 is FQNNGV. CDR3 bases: TGTGCCAGCAGCTTAGATCGGGTAGCGAGGAATGAGCAGTTCTTC. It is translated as CASSLDRVARNEQFF. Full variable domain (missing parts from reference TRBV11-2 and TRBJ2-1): EAGVAQSPRYKIIEKRQSVAFWCNPISGHATLYWYQQILGQGPKLLIQFQNNGVVDDSQLPKDRFSAERLKGVDSTLKIQPAKLEDSAVYLCASSLDRVARNEQFFGPGTRLTVL.

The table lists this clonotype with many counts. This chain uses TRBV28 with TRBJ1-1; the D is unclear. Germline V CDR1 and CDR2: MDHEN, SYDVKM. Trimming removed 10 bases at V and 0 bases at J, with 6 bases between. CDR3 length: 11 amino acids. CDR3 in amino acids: CATELNTEAFF. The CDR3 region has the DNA TGTGCCACCGAGTTGAACACTGAAGCTTTCTTT.

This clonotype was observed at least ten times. The CDR3 DNA reads as TGCAGTGCTGCCCTGGAGAGCACAGATACGCAGTATTTT. Its protein is CSAALESTDTQYF. This chain uses TRBV20-1 with TRBJ2-3; D call uncertain. In germline, CDR1 is DFQATT, CDR2 SNEGSKA (reference sequence). The CDR3 length is 13 residues. The V and J ends lost 5 bases and 0 bases respectively, with 9 bases between them.

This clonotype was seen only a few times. CDR3 nucleotide sequence: TGTGCCAGCAGTGCGCAGGGGAGGGATTCACCCCTCCACTTT. Translation gives CASSAQGRDSPLHF. The chain is built from TRBV2 and TRBJ1-6; possibly TRBD1 for D (6 bases). The CDR3 consists of 14 residues. Germline assignment: CDR1 SNHLY and CDR2 FYNNEI. V was pared by 4 bases and J by 8 bases, with 12 bases between.

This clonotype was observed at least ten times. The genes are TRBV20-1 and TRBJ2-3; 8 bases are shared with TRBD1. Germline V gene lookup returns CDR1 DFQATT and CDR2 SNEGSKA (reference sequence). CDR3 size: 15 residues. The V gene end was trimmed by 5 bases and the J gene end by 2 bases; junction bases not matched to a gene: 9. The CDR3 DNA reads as TGCAGTGCTTCCCCCAGGGGGCGAGACACAGATACGCAGTATTTT. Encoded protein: CSASPRGRDTDTQYF.

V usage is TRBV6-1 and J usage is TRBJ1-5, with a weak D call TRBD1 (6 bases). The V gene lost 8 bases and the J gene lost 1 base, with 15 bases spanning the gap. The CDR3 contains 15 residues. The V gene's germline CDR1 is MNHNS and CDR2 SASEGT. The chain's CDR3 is CASQWDNFSNQPQHF. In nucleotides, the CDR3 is TGTGCCAGCCAATGGGACAACTTCAGCAATCAGCCCCAGCATTTT.

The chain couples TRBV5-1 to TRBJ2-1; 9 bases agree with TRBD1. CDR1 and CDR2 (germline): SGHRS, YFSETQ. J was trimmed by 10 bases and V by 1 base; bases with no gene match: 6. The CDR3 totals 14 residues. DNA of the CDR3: TGCGCCAGCAGCTTGACCACAGGGGGCTTGGAGCAGTTCTTC. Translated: CASSLTTGGLEQFF.